Each of the 27 T cell receptor beta chains below was sequenced from the same sample in a study of T-cell reconstitution after alpha-beta-depleted transplantation in children. For TCRbeta, the library was prepared with unique molecular identifiers. TCRdb reprocessed the PCR reads with MiXCR, giving one entry per CDR3 protein. The sample includes approximately 590,000 distinct CDR3 sequences, over 9.5% of them seen just once. Sample: PBMCs from the stem cell graft donor, taken from the stem cell graft. Receptors were obtained from a human donor who donated a stem cell graft to a child with acute myeloid leukemia.

The sample holds many counts of this clonotype. J is TRBJ2-3 and V is TRBV29-1; TRBD1 might be the D (6 bases). The V and J ends lost 6 bases and 4 bases respectively, with 17 bases between them. CDR1 is SQVTM, CDR2 ANQGSEA, per germline. This CDR3 contains 14 residues. The CDR3 nucleotides read TGCAGCGTAGAGAAGGACAGAGGATCAGATACGCAGTATTTT. Encoded protein: CSVEKDRGSDTQYF.

This clonotype has only a few counts. The chain joins TRBV12-3 or TRBV12-4 to TRBJ2-1, with 8 nucleotides matching TRBD1. The V gene end was trimmed by 4 bases and the J gene end by 10 bases; junction bases not matched to a gene: 6. CDR3 length: 13 amino acids. The CDR3 loop is CASSSGQAGEQFF. CDR3 coding DNA: TGTGCCAGCAGTTCGGGACAGGCTGGGGAGCAGTTCTTC.

This clonotype was seen ten or more times. The chain couples TRBV5-8 to TRBJ2-7; the match to TRBD2 covers 8 bases. The germline V gene encodes CDR1 SGHTS and CDR2 YDEGEE. Trimming removed 4 bases from V and 5 bases from J; junction bases left unmatched: 14. This CDR3 contains 16 residues. The CDR3 spells CASSRLAGTAVNEQYF. CDR3 in DNA: TGTGCCAGCAGCCGTTTAGCGGGAACAGCCGTCAACGAGCAGTACTTC.

The V gene is TRBV3-1, the J gene TRBJ2-1; D could derive from TRBD1 or TRBD2 (5 bases each). Trimming left V 4 bases short and J 5 bases short, with 15 bases between. The CDR3 spans 15 residues. CDR1 is LGHDT, CDR2 YNNKEL, per germline (reference sequence). The CDR3 is CASSPRGGSNNEQFF. The CDR3 DNA reads as TGTGCCAGCAGCCCTCGGGGCGGCAGTAACAATGAGCAGTTCTTC.

This sequence joins TRBV7-4 and TRBJ2-7; TRBD2 agrees at 8 bases. Germline CDR1 reads SGHVT; CDR2 reads SQSDAQ. After removal of 3 bases from V and 0 bases from J, the junction contained 16 bases not matched to a gene. The CDR3 covers 19 residues. Written as DNA, the CDR3 is TGTGCCAGCAGCTTCCGGACTTACATCCGGGAGGGGGACTCCTACGAGCAGTACTTC. Its protein product is CASSFRTYIREGDSYEQYF.

This clonotype was recorded at least ten times. The chain carries TRBV29-1 and TRBJ2-7; D is perhaps TRBD2 (6 bases). V gave up 4 bases and J gave up 6 bases, with 13 bases separating them. Germline-derived CDR1 and CDR2 are SQVTM and ANQGSEA. This CDR3 is built from 12 residues. CDR3 region: CSVGGEYSEQYF. As DNA, the CDR3 is TGCAGCGTTGGGGGGGAATACAGCGAGCAGTACTTC.

This clonotype was seen ten or more times. The rearrangement joins TRBV28 to TRBJ2-3; D is perhaps TRBD1 or TRBD2 (6 bases each). This CDR3 has 15 amino acids. Trimming cost V 1 base and J 4 bases, with 12 bases left between them. Germline V gene sequence: CDR1 MDHEN, CDR2 SYDVKM. DNA for the CDR3: TGTGCCAGCAGTTTATCGCCGGGGGCCCCAGATACGCAGTATTTT. Amino acids: CASSLSPGAPDTQYF.

The chain links TRBV20-1 to TRBJ2-3; D unresolved. Germline-derived CDR1 and CDR2 are DFQATT and SNEGSKA (reference sequence). The CDR3 is 13 residues long. V dropped 6 bases and J dropped 1 base, with 11 bases sitting between them. The CDR3 bases are TGCAGTGCCCCACACGGACGCACAGATACGCAGTATTTT. It translates to CSAPHGRTDTQYF.

In this sample, this clonotype turned up many times. V gene TRBV7-2 combines with J gene TRBJ2-3, with D maybe TRBD2 (5 bases). The CDR3 covers 15 residues. CDR1 is SGHTA, CDR2 FQGNSA, per germline. Trimming cost V 1 base and J 0 bases, with 8 bases left between them. The CDR3 loop reads CASSLVGGSTDTQYF. The CDR3 coding sequence is TGTGCCAGCAGCTTAGTTGGCGGGAGCACAGATACGCAGTATTTT. The entire variable domain, with the rest obtained from reference TRBV7-2 and TRBJ2-3, is as follows: GAGVSQSPSNKVTEKGKDVELRCDPISGHTALYWYRQSLGQGLEFLIYFQGNSAPDKSGLPSDRFSAERTGGSVSTLTIQRTQQEDSAVYLCASSLVGGSTDTQYFGPGTRLTVL.

This clonotype has at least ten counts. The chain has TRBV24-1 and TRBJ2-1, with 10 bases matching TRBD2. Unmatched junction bases numbered 7, after V lost 6 bases and J lost 3 bases. The germline V gene encodes CDR1 KGHDR and CDR2 SFDVKD. The CDR3 totals 16 residues. The CDR3 nucleotides read TGTGCCACCAGTTGGGCTAGCGGGAGCAACTACAATGAGCAGTTCTTC. Translated, it gives CATSWASGSNYNEQFF.

This clonotype was seen a handful of times. V usage is TRBV28 and J usage is TRBJ2-2; no reliable D call. This CDR3 comprises 13 residues. Germline V gene data show CDR1 as MDHEN and CDR2 as SYDVKM. Trimming stripped 7 bases from V and 9 bases from J, with 15 bases between. The CDR3 sequence is CASTNAVGRELFF. The CDR3 coding sequence is TGTGCCAGCACTAACGCCGTCGGCAGGGAGCTGTTTTTT.

This clonotype was observed a few times. The genes are TRBV11-2 and TRBJ2-1; D may be TRBD2 (5 bases). Per the germline V gene, CDR1 is SGHAT and CDR2 is FQNNGV. The CDR3 loop spans 19 amino acids. V was shortened by 5 bases and J by 0 bases, with 23 bases between the two germline ends. CDR3 amino acids: CASSRPGMSLGRSYNEQFF. The CDR3 bases are TGTGCCAGCAGCCGGCCGGGGATGAGTTTAGGTCGCTCCTACAATGAGCAGTTCTTC.

The chain combines TRBV25-1 with TRBJ2-1; unclear D gene. Germline V gene lookup returns CDR1 MGHDK and CDR2 SYGVNS. V gave up 2 bases and J gave up 7 bases, with 18 bases separating them. This CDR3 has 16 amino acids. The CDR3 bases are TGTGCCAGCAGTGAAGGAGAGACTTCTTCGTGGAATGAGCAGTTCTTC. Amino acid sequence: CASSEGETSSWNEQFF.

This clonotype was counted at least ten times. The V call is TRBV14, the J call TRBJ2-2; D is perhaps TRBD1 or TRBD2 (6 bases each). The CDR3 spans 18 residues. Trimming shortened V by 2 bases and J by 1 base, and 17 bases separated the two germline ends. Germline CDR1 and CDR2: SGHDN and FVKESK. Here the CDR3 DNA reads TGTGCCAGCAGCCAACGTCAAGGGGGGACTCGGAACACCGGGGAGCTGTTTTTT. Protein: CASSQRQGGTRNTGELFF.

This clonotype has a handful of counts. CDR3 nucleotide sequence: TGTGCCAGCAGCCAGACAGGGGGACGCTCACCCCTCCACTTT. Its protein product is CASSQTGGRSPLHF. The chain carries TRBV14 and TRBJ1-6; TRBD1 aligns across 9 bases. Trimming at V came to 3 bases and at J to 10 bases, leaving 4 bases not matched to a gene. The CDR3 sequence is 14 residues long. The V gene's germline CDR1 is SGHDN and CDR2 FVKESK.

This clonotype was observed a few times. The chain couples TRBV7-3 to TRBJ2-2; D remains unclear. Germline V gene data show CDR1 as SGHTA and CDR2 as FQGTGA. Trimming shortened V by 3 bases and J by 7 bases, and 9 bases separated the two germline ends. The CDR3 contains 13 residues. CDR3 in DNA: TGTGCCAGCAGCTTTGGGTTTGGCGGGGAGCTGTTTTTT. This sequence encodes CASSFGFGGELFF.

The V call is TRBV4-2, the J call TRBJ2-1; D possibly corresponds to TRBD2 (5 bases). With 0 bases removed from V and 0 bases from J, the gap between germline ends came to 12 bases. CDR3 length: 17 residues. Germline V gene data show CDR1 as LGHNA and CDR2 as YNFKEQ. In DNA form, the CDR3 reads TGTGCCAGCAGCCAAGAGAATCGTGGGAGCTCCTACAATGAGCAGTTCTTC. Protein product: CASSQENRGSSYNEQFF.

This clonotype came up a few times. This CDR3 reads CSARRSPPNQPQHF. The CDR3 DNA sequence: TGCAGTGCTAGACGTTCGCCGCCCAATCAGCCCCAGCATTTT. This rearrangement joins TRBV20-1 to TRBJ1-5, with D unclear. CDR3 length equals 14 residues. V gave up 2 bases and J gave up 3 bases, with 11 bases separating them. In germline, CDR1 is DFQATT, CDR2 SNEGSKA (reference sequence).

The table lists this clonotype with many counts. The chain combines TRBV6-1 with TRBJ2-5; 7 bases line up with TRBD2. Unmatched junction bases numbered 7, after V lost 10 bases and J lost 2 bases. The CDR3 consists of 13 residues. CDR1 is MNHNS, CDR2 SASEGT, per germline. The CDR3 is CATGGNWQETQYF. As DNA, the CDR3 is TGTGCCACGGGGGGAAATTGGCAAGAGACCCAGTACTTC.

In this sample, this clonotype turned up many times. CDR3 sequence (DNA): TGCAGCGCTGTCCTCCGGGGTCACCACAATGAGCAGTTCTTC. Amino acid sequence: CSAVLRGHHNEQFF. The gene calls are TRBV29-1 and TRBJ2-1; D is possibly TRBD2 (5 bases). The CDR3 length is 14 residues. The V gene lost 7 bases and the J gene lost 5 bases, with 18 bases spanning the gap. Germline V CDR1 and CDR2: SQVTM, ANQGSEA.

This chain links TRBV6-5 with TRBJ1-2; no firm D call. Trimming shortened V by 6 bases and J by 6 bases, and 11 bases separated the two germline ends. The CDR3 consists of 12 residues. The germline gives CDR1 MNHEY, CDR2 SVGAGI. This CDR3 reads CASSHPDDGYTF. The CDR3 region has the DNA TGTGCCAGCAGCCACCCGGATGATGGCTACACCTTC.

Ten or more counts support this clonotype. J is TRBJ2-1 and V is TRBV29-1; tentative D call: TRBD1 (8 bases). The germline V gene has CDR1 SQVTM and CDR2 ANQGSEA. V gave up 4 bases and J gave up 7 bases, with 20 bases separating them. CDR3 length equals 15 residues. The CDR3 DNA follows: TGCAGCGTTGGCCCGGACAGGGAGGGCCCAAATGAGCAGTTCTTC. It codes for CSVGPDREGPNEQFF.

The V gene is TRBV20-1, the J gene TRBJ1-1; a weak D match, TRBD1 (5 bases). The CDR3 has 15 residues. Germline CDR1 is DFQATT and CDR2 is SNEGSKA (reference sequence). V was cut by 1 base and J by 4 bases, with 16 bases left in between. The DNA for the CDR3 is TGCAGTGCTAGAGTGCCTTTAGGGGCGGCCACTGAAGCTTTCTTT. This encodes CSARVPLGAATEAFF.

This clonotype was detected many times. This chain links TRBV7-9 with TRBJ1-4; tentatively, D is TRBD1 (5 bases). CDR1 and CDR2 (germline): SEHNR, FQNEAQ (reference sequence). Trimming pared 7 bases from V and 3 bases from J, leaving 12 bases between. This CDR3 has 14 amino acids. Written as DNA, the CDR3 is TGTGCCAGCACCGTTCGGGGGTCTAATGAAAAACTGTTTTTT. Translating it yields CASTVRGSNEKLFF.

This clonotype was counted many times. V usage is TRBV5-1 and J usage is TRBJ2-3; D remains unclear. The CDR3 covers 15 residues. Germline V CDR1 and CDR2: SGHRS, YFSETQ. Trimming removed 0 bases at V and 4 bases at J, with 12 bases between. The CDR3 reads CASSLEGQTSDTQYF. The CDR3 DNA reads TGCGCCAGCAGCTTGGAGGGCCAAACCTCAGATACGCAGTATTTT.

This clonotype was found a few times. The chain combines TRBV7-3 with TRBJ1-1; D remains unclear. The CDR3 is 14 amino acids. Germline V gene lookup returns CDR1 SGHTA and CDR2 FQGTGA. The ends were cut back, 5 bases at V and 4 bases at J, with 14 bases in the middle. The CDR3 here is CASSPGGESTEAFF. The CDR3 DNA follows: TGTGCCAGCAGCCCAGGTGGGGAGAGCACTGAAGCTTTCTTT. Complete variable domain (other parts from reference TRBV7-3 and TRBJ1-1): GAGVSQTPSNKVTEKGKYVELRCDPISGHTALYWYRQSLGQGPEFLIYFQGTGAADDSGLPNDRFFAVRPEGSVSTLKIQRTERGDSAVYLCASSPGGESTEAFFGQGTRLTVV.

The CDR3 nucleotides read TGTGCCAGCAGCCAACTCTTCGGACTAGCGGGAGCCTTTGGGGATGAGCAGTTCTTC. Its translation is CASSQLFGLAGAFGDEQFF. The chain uses TRBV4-2 and TRBJ2-1, with 13 bases aligning to TRBD2. The CDR3 covers 19 residues. Trimming took 2 bases from V and 8 from J; bases not matched to a gene: 15. Germline-derived CDR1 and CDR2 are LGHNA and YNFKEQ.